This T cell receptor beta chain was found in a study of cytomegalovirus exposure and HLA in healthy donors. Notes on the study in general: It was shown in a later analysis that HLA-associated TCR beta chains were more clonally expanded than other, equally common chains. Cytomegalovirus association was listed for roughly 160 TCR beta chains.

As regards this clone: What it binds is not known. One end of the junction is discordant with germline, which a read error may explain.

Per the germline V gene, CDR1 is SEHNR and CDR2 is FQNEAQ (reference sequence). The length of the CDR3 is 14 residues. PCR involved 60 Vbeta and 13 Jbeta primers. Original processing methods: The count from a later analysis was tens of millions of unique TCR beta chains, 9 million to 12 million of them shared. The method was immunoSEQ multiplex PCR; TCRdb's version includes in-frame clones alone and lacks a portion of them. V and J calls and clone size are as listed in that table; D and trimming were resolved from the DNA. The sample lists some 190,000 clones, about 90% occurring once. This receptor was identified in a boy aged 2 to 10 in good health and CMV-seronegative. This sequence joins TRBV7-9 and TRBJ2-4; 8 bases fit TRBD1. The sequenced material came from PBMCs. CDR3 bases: TGTTCCAGCAGCCCCAGACAGGGGCGGTACATTCAGTACTTC. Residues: CSSSPRQGRYIQYF.